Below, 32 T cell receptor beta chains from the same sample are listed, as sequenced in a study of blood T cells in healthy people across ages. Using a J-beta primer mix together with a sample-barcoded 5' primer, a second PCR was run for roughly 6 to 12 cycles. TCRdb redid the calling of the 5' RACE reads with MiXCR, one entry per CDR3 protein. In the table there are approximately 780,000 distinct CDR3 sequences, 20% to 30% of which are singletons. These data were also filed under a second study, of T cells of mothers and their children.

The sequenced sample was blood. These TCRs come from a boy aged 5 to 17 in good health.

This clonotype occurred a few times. This CDR3 reads CATDEDTLYNEQFF. In nucleotides, the CDR3 is TGTGCCACCGACGAGGACACCCTCTACAATGAGCAGTTCTTC. The V and J genes are TRBV28 and TRBJ2-1; possible D gene TRBD1, 5 bases. The CDR3 covers 14 residues. Germline loops: CDR1 MDHEN, CDR2 SYDVKM. The V gene lost 10 bases and the J gene lost 3 bases, with 16 bases spanning the gap.

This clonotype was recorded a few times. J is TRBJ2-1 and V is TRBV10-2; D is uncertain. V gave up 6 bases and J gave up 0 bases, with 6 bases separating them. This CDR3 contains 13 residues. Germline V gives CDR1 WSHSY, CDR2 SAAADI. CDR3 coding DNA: TGCGCCAGCAGGACACCCTCCTACAATGAGCAGTTCTTC. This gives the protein CASRTPSYNEQFF.

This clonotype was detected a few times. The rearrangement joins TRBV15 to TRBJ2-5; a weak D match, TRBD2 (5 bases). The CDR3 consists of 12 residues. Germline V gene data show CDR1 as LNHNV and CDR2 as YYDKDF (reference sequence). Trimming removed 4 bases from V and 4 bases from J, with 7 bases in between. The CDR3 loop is CATSKRGETQYF. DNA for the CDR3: TGTGCCACCAGCAAACGGGGAGAGACCCAGTACTTC.

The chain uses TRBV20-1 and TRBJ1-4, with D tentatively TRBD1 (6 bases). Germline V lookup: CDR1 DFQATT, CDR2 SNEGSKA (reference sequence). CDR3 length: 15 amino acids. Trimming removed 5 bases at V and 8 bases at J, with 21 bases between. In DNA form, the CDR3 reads TGCAGTGCTCCCGGCGAGAGGGGGAAGGGCGAAAAACTGTTTTTT. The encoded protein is CSAPGERGKGEKLFF.

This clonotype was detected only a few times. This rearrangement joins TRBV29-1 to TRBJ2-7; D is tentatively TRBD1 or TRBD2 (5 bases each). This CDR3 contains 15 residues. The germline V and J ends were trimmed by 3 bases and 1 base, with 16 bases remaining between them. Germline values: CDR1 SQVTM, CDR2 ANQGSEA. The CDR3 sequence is CSVEGRGPFSYEQYF. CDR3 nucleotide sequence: TGCAGCGTTGAGGGCCGGGGCCCTTTTTCCTACGAGCAGTACTTC.

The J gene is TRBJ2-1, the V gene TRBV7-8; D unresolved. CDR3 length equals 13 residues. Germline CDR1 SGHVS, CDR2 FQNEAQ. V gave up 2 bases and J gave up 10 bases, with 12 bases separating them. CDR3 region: CASSLYGDREQFF. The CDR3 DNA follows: TGTGCCAGCAGCTTATATGGGGATCGGGAGCAGTTCTTC.

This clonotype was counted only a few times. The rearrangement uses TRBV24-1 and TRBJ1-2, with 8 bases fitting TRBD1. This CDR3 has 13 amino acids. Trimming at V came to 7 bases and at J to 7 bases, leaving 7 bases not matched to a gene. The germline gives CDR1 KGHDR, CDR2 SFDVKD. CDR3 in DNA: TGTGCCACCAGCCCCGGGGACAGGTCTGGCTACACCTTC. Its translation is CATSPGDRSGYTF.

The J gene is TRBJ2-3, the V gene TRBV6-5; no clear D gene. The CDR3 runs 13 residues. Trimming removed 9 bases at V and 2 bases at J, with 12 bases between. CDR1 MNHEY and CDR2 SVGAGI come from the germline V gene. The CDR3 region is CASSRLLTDTQYF. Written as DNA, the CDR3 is TGTGCCAGTTCCCGACTCCTCACAGATACGCAGTATTTT.

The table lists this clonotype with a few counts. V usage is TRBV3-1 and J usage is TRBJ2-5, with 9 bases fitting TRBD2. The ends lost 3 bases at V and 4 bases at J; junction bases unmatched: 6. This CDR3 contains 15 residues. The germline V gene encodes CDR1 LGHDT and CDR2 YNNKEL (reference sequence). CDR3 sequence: CASSQVRGGSETQYF. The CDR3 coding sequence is TGTGCCAGCAGCCAGGTGCGGGGGGGCTCAGAGACCCAGTACTTC.

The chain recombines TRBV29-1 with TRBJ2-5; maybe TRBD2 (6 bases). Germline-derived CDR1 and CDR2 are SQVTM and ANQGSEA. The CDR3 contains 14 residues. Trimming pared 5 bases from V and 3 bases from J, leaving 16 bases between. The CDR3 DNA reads TGCAGCGTTTTGGAGGGACTTTCAAAAGAGACCCAGTACTTC. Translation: CSVLEGLSKETQYF.

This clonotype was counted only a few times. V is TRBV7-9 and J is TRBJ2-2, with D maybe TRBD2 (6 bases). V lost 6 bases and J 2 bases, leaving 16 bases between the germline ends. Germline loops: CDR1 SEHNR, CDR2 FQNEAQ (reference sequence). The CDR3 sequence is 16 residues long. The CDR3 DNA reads TGTGCCAGCAGGCAGGAGGGACGGATCAACACCGGGGAGCTGTTTTTT. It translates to CASRQEGRINTGELFF. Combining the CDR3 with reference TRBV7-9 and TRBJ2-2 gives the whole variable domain DTGVSQNPRHKITKRGQNVTFRCDPISEHNRLYWYRQTLGQGPEFLTYFQNEAQLEKSRLLSDRFSAERPKGSFSTLEIQRTEQGDSAMYLCASRQEGRINTGELFFGEGSRLTVL.

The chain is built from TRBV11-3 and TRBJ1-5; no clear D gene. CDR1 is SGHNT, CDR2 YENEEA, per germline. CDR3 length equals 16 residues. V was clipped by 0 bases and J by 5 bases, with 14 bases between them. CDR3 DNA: TGTGCCAGCAGCTTAGAGGGTGTTTTAGGCCATCAGCCCCAGCATTTT. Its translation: CASSLEGVLGHQPQHF. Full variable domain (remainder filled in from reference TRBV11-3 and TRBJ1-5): EAGVVQSPRYKIIEKKQPVAFWCNPISGHNTLYWYLQNLGQGPELLIRYENEEAVDDSQLPKDRFSAERLKGVDSTLKIQPAELGDSAVYLCASSLEGVLGHQPQHFGDGTRLSIL.

For the CDR3, the DNA is TGTGCCAGCAGCGAAGACGGGTACTATGGCTACACCTTC. Its translation: CASSEDGYYGYTF. This chain uses TRBV6-5 with TRBJ1-2; D gene unclear. The length of the CDR3 is 13 residues. The ends were cut back, 6 bases at V and 3 bases at J, with 11 bases in the middle. CDR1 and CDR2 from the germline V gene are MNHEY and SVGAGI.

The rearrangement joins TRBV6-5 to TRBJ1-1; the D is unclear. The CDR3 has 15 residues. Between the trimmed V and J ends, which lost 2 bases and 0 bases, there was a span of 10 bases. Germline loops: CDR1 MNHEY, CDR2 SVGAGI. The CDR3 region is CASSYQNTLNTEAFF. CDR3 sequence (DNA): TGTGCCAGCAGTTACCAGAACACCTTGAACACTGAAGCTTTCTTT.

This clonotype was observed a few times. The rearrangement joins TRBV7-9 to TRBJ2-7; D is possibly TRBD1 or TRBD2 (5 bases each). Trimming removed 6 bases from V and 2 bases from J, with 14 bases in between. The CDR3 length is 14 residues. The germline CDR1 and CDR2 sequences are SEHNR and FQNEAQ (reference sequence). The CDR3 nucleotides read TGTGCCAGCAGTGGGGACCTATTTCCCTACGAGCAGTACTTC. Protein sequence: CASSGDLFPYEQYF.

The CDR3 nucleotides read TGTGCCAGCAGTTTGATGGGGGGCACGAACACTGAAGCTTTCTTT. This gives the protein CASSLMGGTNTEAFF. This chain connects TRBV2 to TRBJ1-1; D might be TRBD1 (6 bases). Per the germline V gene, CDR1 is SNHLY and CDR2 is FYNNEI. The CDR3 sequence is 15 residues long. V lost 5 bases and J lost 1, with 14 bases in between.

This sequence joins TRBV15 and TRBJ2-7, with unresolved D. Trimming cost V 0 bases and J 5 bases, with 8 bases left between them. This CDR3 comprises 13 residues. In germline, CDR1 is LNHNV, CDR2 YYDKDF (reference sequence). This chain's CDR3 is CATSRDGWDEQYF. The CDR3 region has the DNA TGTGCCACCAGCAGAGATGGGTGGGACGAGCAGTACTTC.

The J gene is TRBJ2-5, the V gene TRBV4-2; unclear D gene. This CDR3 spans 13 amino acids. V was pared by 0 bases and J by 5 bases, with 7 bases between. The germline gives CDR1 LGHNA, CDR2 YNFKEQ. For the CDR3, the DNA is TGTGCCAGCAGCCAAGATTCGAAGGAGACCCAGTACTTC. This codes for CASSQDSKETQYF.

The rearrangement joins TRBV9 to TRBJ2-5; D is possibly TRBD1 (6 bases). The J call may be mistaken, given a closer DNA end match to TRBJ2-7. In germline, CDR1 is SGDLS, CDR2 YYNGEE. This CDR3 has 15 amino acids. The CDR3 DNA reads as TGTGCCAGCAGCGTAGCAGGGGCCGACTCCTACGAGCAGTACTTC. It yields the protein CASSVAGADSYEQYF.

The DNA for the CDR3 is TGTGCCAGCAGTTTGAACATGGGACAGGTTAACTATGGCTACACCTTC. Translated, it gives CASSLNMGQVNYGYTF. The rearrangement uses TRBV28 and TRBJ1-2; 8 nucleotides match TRBD1. Germline V gives CDR1 MDHEN, CDR2 SYDVKM. V lost 3 bases, J lost 1 base, and 7 bases stayed unmatched. The CDR3 runs 16 residues.

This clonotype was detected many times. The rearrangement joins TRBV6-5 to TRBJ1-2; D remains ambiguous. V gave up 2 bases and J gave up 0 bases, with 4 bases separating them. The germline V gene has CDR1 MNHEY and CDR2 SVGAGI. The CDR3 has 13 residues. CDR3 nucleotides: TGTGCCAGCAGTTACGGTACTAACTATGGCTACACCTTC. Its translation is CASSYGTNYGYTF.

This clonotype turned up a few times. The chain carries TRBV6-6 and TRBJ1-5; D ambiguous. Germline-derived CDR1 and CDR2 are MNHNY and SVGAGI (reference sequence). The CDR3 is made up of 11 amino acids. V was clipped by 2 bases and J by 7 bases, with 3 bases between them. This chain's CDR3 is CASSYPQPQHF. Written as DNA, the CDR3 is TGTGCCAGCAGTTACCCCCAGCCCCAGCATTTT.

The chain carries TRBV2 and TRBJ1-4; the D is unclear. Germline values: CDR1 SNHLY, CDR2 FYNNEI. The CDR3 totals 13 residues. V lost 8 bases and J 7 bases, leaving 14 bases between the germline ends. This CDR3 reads CASYKAGTEKLFF. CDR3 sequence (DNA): TGTGCCAGCTATAAGGCAGGAACTGAAAAACTGTTTTTT.

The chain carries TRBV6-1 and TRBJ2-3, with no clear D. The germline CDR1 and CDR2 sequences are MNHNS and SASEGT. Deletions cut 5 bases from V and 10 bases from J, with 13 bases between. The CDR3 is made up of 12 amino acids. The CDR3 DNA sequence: TGTGCCAGCAGTCCCCAGATCCTCCCGCAGTATTTT. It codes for CASSPQILPQYF.

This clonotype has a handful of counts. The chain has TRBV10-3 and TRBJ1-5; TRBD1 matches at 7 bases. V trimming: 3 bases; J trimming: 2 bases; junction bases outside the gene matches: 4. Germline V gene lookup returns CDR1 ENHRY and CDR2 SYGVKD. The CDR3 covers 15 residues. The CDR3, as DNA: TGTGCCATCAGTGACCCTGGACAGGGCAATCAGCCCCAGCATTTT. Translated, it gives CAISDPGQGNQPQHF.

The CDR3, as DNA: TGTGCCAGCAGTGACGCGCTAGGGGAGACCCAGTACTTC. Translating it yields CASSDALGETQYF. The V call is TRBV6-1, the J call TRBJ2-5, with D hard to call. CDR1 is MNHNS and CDR2 is SASEGT in the germline V gene. The germline V and J ends were trimmed by 3 bases and 5 bases, with 10 bases remaining between them. This CDR3 comprises 13 residues.

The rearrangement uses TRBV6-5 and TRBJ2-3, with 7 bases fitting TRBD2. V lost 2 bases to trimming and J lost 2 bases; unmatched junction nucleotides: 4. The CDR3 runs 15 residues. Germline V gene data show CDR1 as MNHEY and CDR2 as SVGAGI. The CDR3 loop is CASSYKRGFTDTQYF. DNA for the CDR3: TGTGCCAGCAGTTACAAGCGGGGATTCACAGATACGCAGTATTTT.

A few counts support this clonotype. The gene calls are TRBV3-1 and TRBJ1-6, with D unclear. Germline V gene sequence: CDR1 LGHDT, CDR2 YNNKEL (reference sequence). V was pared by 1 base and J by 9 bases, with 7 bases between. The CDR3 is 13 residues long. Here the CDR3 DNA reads TGTGCCAGCAGCCAAGTCTTGGCTTCACCCCTCCACTTT. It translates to CASSQVLASPLHF.

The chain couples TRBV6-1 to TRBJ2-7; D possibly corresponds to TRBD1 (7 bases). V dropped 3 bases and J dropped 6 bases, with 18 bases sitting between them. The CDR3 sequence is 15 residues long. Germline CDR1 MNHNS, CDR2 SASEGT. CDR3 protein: CASSDRDRGLTEQYF. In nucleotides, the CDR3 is TGTGCCAGCAGTGACCGGGACAGAGGACTAACCGAGCAGTACTTC.

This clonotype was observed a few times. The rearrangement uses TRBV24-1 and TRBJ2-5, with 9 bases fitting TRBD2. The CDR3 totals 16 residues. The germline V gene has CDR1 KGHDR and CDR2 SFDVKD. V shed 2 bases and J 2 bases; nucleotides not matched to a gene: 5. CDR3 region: CATSDSSSGEQETQYF. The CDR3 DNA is TGTGCCACCAGTGATTCCTCTAGCGGGGAACAAGAGACCCAGTACTTC.

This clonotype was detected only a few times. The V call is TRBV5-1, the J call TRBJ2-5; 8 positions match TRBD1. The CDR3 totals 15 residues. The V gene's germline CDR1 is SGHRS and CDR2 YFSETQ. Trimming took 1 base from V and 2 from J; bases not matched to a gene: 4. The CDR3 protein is CASSLSRGLQETQYF. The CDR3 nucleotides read TGCGCCAGCAGCTTGTCCAGGGGGCTTCAAGAGACCCAGTACTTC.

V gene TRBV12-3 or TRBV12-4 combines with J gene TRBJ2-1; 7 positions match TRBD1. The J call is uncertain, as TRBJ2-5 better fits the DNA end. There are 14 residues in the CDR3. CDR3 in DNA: TGTGCCAGCAGTTCCAGGGGGAGAGGAGATACCCAGTACTTC. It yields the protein CASSSRGRGDTQYF.